This T cell receptor beta chain was identified in a study of blood T cell repertoires in COVID-19. Turning to the study itself: Acute and convalescent COVID-19 specimens originated in the United States, Italy and Spain.

Assay used: immunoSEQ multiplex PCR; TCRdb lists only in-frame clones, some missing. The table lists 170,000 or so clones, approximately 87% of them singletons. Germline V gene sequence: CDR1 LNHDA, CDR2 SQIVND (reference sequence). There are 14 residues in the CDR3. Trimming cost V 4 bases and J 6 bases; bases outside gene matches: 9. The specimen was peripheral blood. The receptor was isolated from a woman aged 18-35 years who had recovered from COVID-19. The chain couples TRBV19 to TRBJ2-7; TRBD2 matches at 7 bases. CDR3 loop: CASSSRGEPAEQYF. In nucleotides, the CDR3 is TGTGCCAGTAGTAGCCGGGGGGAACCCGCCGAGCAGTACTTC.